The 17 T cell receptor beta chains below were found in one sample sequenced in a study of cytomegalovirus exposure and HLA in healthy donors. PCR was performed using 60 Vbeta and 13 Jbeta primers. Profiled with immunoSEQ multiplex PCR; TCRdb holds only in-frame clones, not every one. This sample has 200,000 to 250,000 clones, with approximately 85% found just once. Specimen: PBMCs. The receptors here all came from a woman aged 35 to 49 in good health and CMV-seronegative.

This chain's CDR3 is CSVEPVTGGETQYF. For the CDR3, the DNA is TGCAGCGTTGAACCAGTGACAGGGGGAGAGACCCAGTACTTC. V gene TRBV29-1 combines with J gene TRBJ2-5; TRBD1 matches at 9 bases. Per germline, CDR1 SQVTM and CDR2 ANQGSEA. Trimming removed 2 bases from V and 4 bases from J; junction bases left unmatched: 5. This CDR3 contains 14 residues.

The rearrangement uses TRBV5-4 and TRBJ2-2, with a weak D call TRBD2 (6 bases). Looked up from germline, CDR1 is SGHNT and CDR2 is YYREEE (reference sequence). The V and J ends lost 0 bases and 3 bases respectively, with 12 bases between them. The CDR3 covers 16 residues. In nucleotides, the CDR3 is TGTGCCAGCAGCTTGGGTGGCGGGGCCTACACCGGGGAGCTGTTTTTT. Its translation is CASSLGGGAYTGELFF.

This chain connects TRBV5-1 to TRBJ2-7; possible D gene TRBD2, 6 bases. Germline CDR1 and CDR2: SGHRS and YFSETQ. The CDR3 is made up of 14 amino acids. V was cut by 4 bases and J by 0 bases, with 11 bases left in between. As DNA, the CDR3 is TGCGCCAGCAGCGGCGGGACGGACTCCTACGAGCAGTACTTC. Translating gives CASSGGTDSYEQYF.

CDR3: CASSVASSYNEQFF. DNA of the CDR3: TGTGCCAGCAGCGTAGCGAGCTCCTACAATGAGCAGTTCTTC. J is TRBJ2-1 and V is TRBV9; D remains ambiguous. The CDR3 is made up of 14 amino acids. V lost 0 bases and J 0 bases, leaving 4 bases between the germline ends. In germline, CDR1 is SGDLS, CDR2 YYNGEE.

This clone was detected once. The chain recombines TRBV27 with TRBJ2-3; TRBD1 matches at 7 bases. Trimming at V came to 5 bases and at J to 2 bases, leaving 10 bases not matched to a gene. The CDR3 totals 16 residues. In germline, CDR1 is MNHEY, CDR2 SMNVEV (reference sequence). In DNA, the CDR3 is TGTGCCAGCAGTCTAGGCCTGGGACAGAACACAGATACGCAGTATTTT. Residues: CASSLGLGQNTDTQYF.

This sequence joins TRBV7-8 and TRBJ1-2, with no clear D. The CDR3 covers 16 residues. Germline V gene lookup returns CDR1 SGHVS and CDR2 FQNEAQ. V was pared by 3 bases and J by 8 bases, with 22 bases between. The DNA for the CDR3 is TGTGCCAGCAGCTTGGGCCGGGGTCGGAGGAGTAGAGGCTACACCTTC. Amino acid sequence: CASSLGRGRRSRGYTF.

The CDR3 sequence is CASSYAGGSGTDTQYF. The CDR3 nucleotides read TGTGCCAGCAGTTACGCAGGGGGCTCGGGCACAGATACGCAGTATTTT. The rearrangement uses TRBV6-5 and TRBJ2-3; TRBD1 aligns across 8 bases. The CDR3 extends over 16 amino acids. CDR1 is MNHEY, CDR2 SVGAGI, per germline. V dropped 2 bases and J dropped 1; count of bases not matched to a gene: 5.

This clone was recorded a few times. One junction end does not reproduce the germline sequence, and a read error may be involved. The chain links TRBV7-9 to TRBJ2-7, with TRBD2 identical over 7 bases. Germline assignment: CDR1 SEHNR and CDR2 FQNEAQ (reference sequence). The CDR3 runs to 13 residues. CDR3 DNA sequence: TGTGCCAGCAGTTTCACCTCCTGGGGGGGTGAGAACTTC. Translation gives CASSFTSWGGENF.

The chain joins TRBV6-9 to TRBJ2-1, with TRBD2 identical over 10 bases. CDR3 size: 15 residues. Germline trimming cut 6 bases from V and 2 bases from J; bases unmatched to any gene: 4. The germline V gene has CDR1 MNHGY and CDR2 SVAAGI. The CDR3 nucleotides are TGTGCCAGCAGCGGACTAGCGGATACCTACAATGAGCAGTTCTTC. Translated, it gives CASSGLADTYNEQFF.

The V and J genes are TRBV2 and TRBJ1-3; tentative D call: TRBD1 (6 bases). V shed 6 bases and J shed 0 bases, with 9 bases lying between them. Germline-derived CDR1 and CDR2 are SNHLY and FYNNEI. This CDR3 contains 14 residues. The CDR3 DNA sequence: TGTGCCAGCAGGACAGGCTACTCTGGAAACACCATATATTTT. It translates to CASRTGYSGNTIYF.

CDR3 in amino acids: CASSLDRPVESPLHF. Written as DNA, the CDR3 is TGTGCCAGCAGCCTAGACAGACCTGTGGAATCACCCCTCCACTTT. The V call is TRBV7-8, the J call TRBJ1-6, with D perhaps TRBD1 (5 bases). The ends were cut back, 5 bases at V and 10 bases at J, with 18 bases in the middle. The CDR3 is 15 amino acids. CDR1 and CDR2 from the germline V gene are SGHVS and FQNEAQ.

V is TRBV29-1 and J is TRBJ2-5; D is undetermined. Germline V gene sequence: CDR1 SQVTM, CDR2 ANQGSEA. V was trimmed by 8 bases and J by 4 bases, leaving 17 bases between them. CDR3 length: 13 residues. Here the CDR3 reads CSHNWRSGETQYF. CDR3 bases: TGCAGCCACAACTGGCGGTCTGGAGAGACCCAGTACTTC.

The chain is built from TRBV27 and TRBJ2-1; a possible D gene is TRBD2 (5 bases). Per the germline V gene, CDR1 is MNHEY and CDR2 is SMNVEV (reference sequence). This CDR3 contains 15 residues. The V and J ends lost 3 bases and 4 bases respectively, with 13 bases between them. The CDR3 sequence: CASSFTGREYNEQFF. CDR3 nucleotides: TGTGCCAGCAGTTTCACCGGACGGGAATACAATGAGCAGTTCTTC.

The gene calls are TRBV18 and TRBJ2-2, with 7 bases that match TRBD1. The CDR3 extends over 15 amino acids. Germline lookup yields CDR1 KGHSH and CDR2 LQKENI. The J segment lost 5 bases and the V segment lost 3 bases, leaving 6 bases of the junction unmatched. CDR3 DNA sequence: TGTGCCAGCTCACCGAGGACAGGTCCGACCGGGGAGCTGTTTTTT. The encoded protein is CASSPRTGPTGELFF.

This clone was found a few times. The chain carries TRBV19 and TRBJ2-7; tentative D call: TRBD2 (5 bases). From germline, CDR1 is LNHDA and CDR2 SQIVND (reference sequence). With 5 bases removed from V and 0 bases from J, the gap between germline ends came to 14 bases. The CDR3 totals 15 residues. The CDR3 is CASSSPTTSSYEQYF. CDR3 nucleotides: TGTGCCAGTAGTTCCCCGACTACAAGCTCCTACGAGCAGTACTTC.

This sequence joins TRBV21-1 and TRBJ2-7; the DNA was not compared with TRBD1, the D call given in the table. TRBV21-1 represents a pseudogene. CDR3 length equals 17 residues. Here the CDR3 reads CASSSGDGRAFFYEQYF. CDR3 DNA sequence: TGTGCCAGCAGTTCAGGGGACGGCAGGGCATTTTTCTACGAGCAGTACTTC.

The chain combines TRBV7-9 with TRBJ2-7; unclear D gene. This CDR3 is 14 amino acids long. The V end lost 5 bases, the J end lost 0 bases, and 11 bases lay between the germline ends. The germline CDR1 and CDR2 sequences are SEHNR and FQNEAQ (reference sequence). The CDR3 nucleotides read TGTGCCAGCAGCCCTATTTCTAGCTCCTACGAGCAGTACTTC. Amino acids: CASSPISSSYEQYF.